This T cell receptor (beta chain) stems from a study of CD8 T cells in ankylosing spondylitis. Notes on the study in general: Disease-associated clones were CD8+ and fairly uncommon in peripheral blood.

This clonotype was seen a few times. The target antigen is unknown. Unmatched junction bases numbered 1, after V lost 1 base and J lost 7 bases. Germline V lookup: CDR1 MNHEY, CDR2 SVGAGI. CDR3 length: 13 amino acids. TCRdb recomputed calls from the 5' RACE reads with MiXCR, one row per CDR3 protein. In the table there are some 150,000 distinct CDR3 sequences, approximately 44% of which are singletons. Input material: synovial fluid, either unsorted or a sorted T cell fraction (not recorded which). This chain connects TRBV6-5 to TRBJ1-2; 9 positions agree with TRBD1. This receptor was obtained from a male donor with ankylosing spondylitis. The CDR3 loop is CASSYWDRAGYTF. CDR3 sequence (DNA): TGTGCCAGCAGTTACTGGGACAGGGCTGGCTACACCTTC.